A selection of T cell receptor beta chains follows, all from one sample in a study of CD8 T cells in ankylosing spondylitis. TCRdb passed the 5' RACE reads through MiXCR, listing each CDR3 protein once. Among roughly 91,000 distinct CDR3 sequences listed, roughly 8.3% were seen once. Source material: blood, either unsorted or a sorted T cell fraction (not recorded which). The receptor source for this set is a male donor with ankylosing spondylitis or in good health (not recorded which). Both conserved end residues are part of each CDR3. The D gene is left open where the match is weak. Size is stated as once, few or many counts, or a class when the clone is expanded.

TRBJ2-1,TRBV15,many,NA,CATSRRLSEQFF,TGTGCCACCAGCAGACGGTTAAGCGAGCAGTTCTTC
TRBJ1-2,TRBV7-2,many,NA,CASSLNRGLDYGYTF,TGTGCCAGCAGCTTAAACCGGGGTTTGGACTATGGCTACACCTTC
TRBJ2-1,TRBV29-1,many,NA,CSVSSVVYNEQFF,TGCAGCGTCAGTTCAGTGGTCTACAATGAGCAGTTCTTC
TRBJ2-7,TRBV5-1,many,NA,CASSLAVRYEQYF,TGCGCCAGCAGCTTGGCTGTCCGCTACGAGCAGTACTTC
TRBJ1-4,TRBV10-3,many,NA,CAISEGTADEKLFF,TGTGCCATCAGTGAGGGGACGGCCGATGAAAAACTGTTTTTT
TRBJ2-3,TRBV7-2,many,TRBD1,CASSWGQDTDTQYF,TGTGCCAGCAGCTGGGGACAGGACACAGATACGCAGTATTTT
TRBJ1-4,TRBV7-9,few,NA,CASTSTATNEKLFF,TGTGCCAGCACCTCGACGGCAACTAATGAAAAACTGTTTTTT
TRBJ2-7,TRBV10-3,many,NA,CAISDYYEQYF,TGTGCCATCAGTGATTATTACGAGCAGTACTTC
TRBJ2-2,TRBV19,many,TRBD1,CASDRGDTGELFF,TGTGCCAGCGACAGGGGTGACACCGGGGAGCTGTTTTTT
TRBJ2-2,TRBV6-5,many,NA,CASSYARLLFF,TGTGCCAGCAGTTACGCACGGCTCCTGTTTTTT
TRBJ1-2,TRBV7-6,few,TRBD1,CASSLGTGGGYGYTF,TGTGCCAGCAGCTTAGGGACAGGGGGAGGCTATGGCTACACCTTC
TRBJ2-2,TRBV15,many,NA,CATSRGRTGELFF,TGTGCCACCAGCAGGGGTCGAACCGGGGAGCTGTTTTTT
TRBJ2-7,TRBV12-3/TRBV12-4,many,NA,CASKRALAYEQYF,TGTGCCAGTAAGAGGGCCTTAGCCTACGAGCAGTACTTC
TRBJ2-7,TRBV3-1,few,TRBD2,CASSRGRAGEQYF,TGTGCCAGCAGCCGCGGGAGGGCGGGAGAGCAGTACTTC
TRBJ1-2,TRBV4-3,many,TRBD1,CASSQARTGRGLIYGYTF,TGCGCCAGCAGCCAAGCTCGGACAGGGAGAGGGCTCATCTATGGCTACACCTTC
TRBJ2-3,TRBV20-1,many,NA,CTIGSITDTQYF,TGCACCATTGGGAGTATTACAGATACGCAGTATTTT
TRBJ2-5,TRBV27,many,NA,CASGRQETQYF,TGTGCCAGCGGGAGGCAAGAGACCCAGTACTTC
TRBJ2-3,TRBV20-1,many,NA,CSARDRGASTDTQYF,TGCAGTGCTAGAGATCGAGGGGCGAGCACAGATACGCAGTATTTT
TRBJ2-7,TRBV7-2,few,TRBD2,CASSTAGTSGEQYF,TGTGCCAGCAGCACGGCTGGGACTAGCGGAGAGCAGTACTTC